This T cell receptor beta chain emerged from a study of blood T cells in healthy people across ages. Findings and limits, study-wide: Relative to aged donors, long-lived donors carried more naive CD4+ cells and displayed higher diversity. Age advanced and TCR beta diversity per million T cells fell, roughly linearly. The percentage of naive T cells correlated strongly with TCR beta diversity.

The second PCR ran about 6 to 11 cycles with a sample-barcoded 5' primer and J-beta primers. One entry per CDR3 protein results from TCRdb running MiXCR on the 5' RACE reads. The sample carries hundreds of thousands of distinct CDR3 sequences, about 62% recorded once. There are a few counts of this clonotype. No antigen is known for it. Healthy Caucasian individuals from Russia aged about 6 to 100 served as donors. V was trimmed by 0 bases and J by 3 bases, leaving 13 bases between them. Germline V gene lookup returns CDR1 MNHNS and CDR2 SASEGT. This CDR3 has 16 amino acids. The clonotype originates from a young man in good health. The chain couples TRBV6-1 to TRBJ2-3; D ambiguous. Sequenced: blood. This CDR3 is CASSEALQAGTDTQYF. CDR3 DNA: TGTGCCAGCAGTGAAGCGCTTCAGGCTGGAACAGATACGCAGTATTTT.